This T cell receptor (beta chain) was documented in a study of blood T cell repertoires in COVID-19. Study-level background: COVID-19 samples from acute and convalescent phases originated in the United States, Italy and Spain.

Cohort 3 recovered donors had two negative PCRs, clearance, or symptom resolution. Clones were sequenced by immunoSEQ multiplex PCR, and TCRdb holds only the in-frame ones, with some missing. The data contain around 300,000 clones, 80% to 90% of them seen just once; the ten biggest clones take up about 5%. This CDR3 spans 12 amino acids. Trimming removed 3 bases at V and 7 bases at J, with 9 bases between. The chain combines TRBV12-3 or TRBV12-4 with TRBJ1-2; D call uncertain. Sequenced input: PBMCs or T cells enriched from blood (not recorded which). The clonotype comes from a man under 40 who had recovered from COVID-19. The CDR3 DNA is TGTGCCAGCAGTTTCCCGAGGCGTGGCTACACCTTC. Translated: CASSFPRRGYTF.